This T cell receptor beta chain was sequenced in a study of cytomegalovirus exposure and HLA in healthy donors. A multiplex PCR was run with 60 Vbeta primers and 13 Jbeta primers. Using immunoSEQ multiplex PCR, the repertoire was profiled, and TCRdb retains in-frame clones only, with some absent. The listing contains under 200,000 clones. Germline-derived CDR1 and CDR2 are SGHDN and FVKESK. This CDR3 region has 16 residues. Unmatched junction bases numbered 12, after V lost 4 bases and J lost 8 bases. This chain links TRBV14 with TRBJ2-2; 8 nucleotides line up with TRBD1. The sequenced sample consisted of PBMCs. This receptor was identified in a man aged 30 to 45 in good health and CMV-seronegative. CDR3 sequence (DNA): TGTGCCAGCAGCCGTGGACAGGGCGAGAGGATAGGGGAGCTGTTTTTT. Translated: CASSRGQGERIGELFF.